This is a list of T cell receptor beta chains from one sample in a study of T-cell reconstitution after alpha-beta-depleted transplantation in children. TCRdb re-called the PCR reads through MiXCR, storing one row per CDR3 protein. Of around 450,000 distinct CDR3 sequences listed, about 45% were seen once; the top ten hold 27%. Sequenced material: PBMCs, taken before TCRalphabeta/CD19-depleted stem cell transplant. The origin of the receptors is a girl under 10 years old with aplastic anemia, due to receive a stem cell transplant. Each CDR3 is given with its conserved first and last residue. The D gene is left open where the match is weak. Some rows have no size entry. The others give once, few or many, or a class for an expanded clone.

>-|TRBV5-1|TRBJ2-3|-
TGCGCCAGCAGCTTGGATTGGAGCGGTAGCACAGATACGCAGTATTTT
CASSLDWSGSTDTQYF
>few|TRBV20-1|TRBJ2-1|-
TGCAGTGCCCCACCACCGACAGGCTACAATGAGCAGTTCTTC
CSAPPPTGYNEQFF
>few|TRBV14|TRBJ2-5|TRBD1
TGTGCCAGCGCCAGGGGGCGAGAGACCCAGTACTTC
CASARGRETQYF
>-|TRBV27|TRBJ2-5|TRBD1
TGTGCCAGTTCTTTCCGGGACAGCGAAGAGACCCAGTACTTC
CASSFRDSEETQYF
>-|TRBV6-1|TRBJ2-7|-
TGTGCCAGCAGTCAAGCCGCTCAGGGAGACGAGCAGTACTTC
CASSQAAQGDEQYF
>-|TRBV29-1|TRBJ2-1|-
TGCAGCAGCGAAGCCTACAATGAGCAGTTCTTC
CSSEAYNEQFF
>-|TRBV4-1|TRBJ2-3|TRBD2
TGCGCCAGCAGCCAAGGCGGCGTGACTAGCAGAGATACGCAGTATTTT
CASSQGGVTSRDTQYF
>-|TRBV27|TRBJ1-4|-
TGTGCCAGCAGTTTTGAAGGGGACGAAAAACTGTTTTTT
CASSFEGDEKLFF
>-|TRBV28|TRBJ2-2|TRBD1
TGTGCCAGCAGTACCGGGACAGGGATCACCGGGGAGCTGTTTTTT
CASSTGTGITGELFF
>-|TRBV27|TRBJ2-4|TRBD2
TGTGCCAGCAGTTTATCTGGGGGGGGACTAGCGGGAGCCAAAAACATTCAGTACTTC
CASSLSGGGLAGAKNIQYF
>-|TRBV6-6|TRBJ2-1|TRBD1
TGTGCCAGCAGGGTACAGGGGGCTGAGCAGTTCTTC
CASRVQGAEQFF
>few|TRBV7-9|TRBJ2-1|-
TGTGCCAGCAGCCCGGGACTCGATTACAATGAGCAGTTCTTC
CASSPGLDYNEQFF
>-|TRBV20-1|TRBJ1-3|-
TGCAGTGCCGCTTCTCGGGGGCAGAAAAACACCATATATTTT
CSAASRGQKNTIYF
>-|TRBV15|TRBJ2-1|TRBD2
TGTGCCACCAGCTTCCTAGCGGGAGCTAATGAGCAGTTCTTC
CATSFLAGANEQFF
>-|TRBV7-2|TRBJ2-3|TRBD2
TGTGCCAGCAGCTCTAGCGGGTTTCGCACAGATACGCAGTATTTT
CASSSSGFRTDTQYF
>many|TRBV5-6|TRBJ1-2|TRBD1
TGTGCCAGCGGTTACGGACAGGGGGACATCTATGGCTACACCTTC
CASGYGQGDIYGYTF
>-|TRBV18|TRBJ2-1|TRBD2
TGTGCCAGCTCACCGGGACTAGGGAAGAATGAGCAGTTCTTC
CASSPGLGKNEQFF
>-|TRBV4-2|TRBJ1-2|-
TGTGCCAGCAGCTACTTGGACGGAAGGGATAACTATGGCTACACCTTC
CASSYLDGRDNYGYTF
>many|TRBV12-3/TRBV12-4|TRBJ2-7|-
TGTGCCAGCCTCGGGCAGGCGAGGGAGCAGTACTTC
CASLGQAREQYF
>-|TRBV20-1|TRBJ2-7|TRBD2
TGCAGTGCCAGACTAGCGGGGGGCCACGAGCAGTACTTC
CSARLAGGHEQYF
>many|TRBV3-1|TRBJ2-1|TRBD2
TGTGCCAGCAGCCAAGACCTAGCGGGAGCCTACAATGAGCAGTTCTTC
CASSQDLAGAYNEQFF
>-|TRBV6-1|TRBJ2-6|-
TGTGCCAGCAGTCCTCCTCAGGGCCCGCCCGGGGCCAACGTCCTGACTTTC
CASSPPQGPPGANVLTF
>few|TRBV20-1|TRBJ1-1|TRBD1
TGCAGTGCTAGAGATATCGAGAAGGGGGCGCAAACTGAAGCTTTCTTT
CSARDIEKGAQTEAFF
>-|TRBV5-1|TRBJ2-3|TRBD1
TGCGCCAGCACCGTCAGGGGGTCCATCCTAGATACGCAGTATTTT
CASTVRGSILDTQYF
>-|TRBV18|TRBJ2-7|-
TGTGCCAGCTCACCTATCTACGGGACATTCTACGAGCAGTACTTC
CASSPIYGTFYEQYF
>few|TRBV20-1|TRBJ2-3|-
TGCAGTGCTAGAGAGAGTCCAGATACGCAGTATTTT
CSARESPDTQYF
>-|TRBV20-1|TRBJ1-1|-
TGCAGTGCTAAAGGGACGCTCTGGGTTGTGAACACTGAAGCTTTCTTT
CSAKGTLWVVNTEAFF
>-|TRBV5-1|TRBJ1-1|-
TGCGCCAGCAGCTTACCGGTGGGCAGGGAGGTGAACACTGAAGCTTTCTTT
CASSLPVGREVNTEAFF
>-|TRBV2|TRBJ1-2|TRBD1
TGTGCCAGCAGCCTAGGGACAGGGGCCGGTGGCTACACCTTC
CASSLGTGAGGYTF
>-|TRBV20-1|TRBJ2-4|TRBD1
TGCAGTGCTAGAGGGGGGACAGGGAAAAACATTCAGTACTTC
CSARGGTGKNIQYF
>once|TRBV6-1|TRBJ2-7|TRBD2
TGTGCCAGCACCTTTCAGGGAGGGTACGAGCAGTACTTC
CASTFQGGYEQYF
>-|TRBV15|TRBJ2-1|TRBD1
TGTGCCACCAGCAGCGAACGACAGGGAGAGCAGTTCTTC
CATSSERQGEQFF
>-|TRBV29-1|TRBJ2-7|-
TGCAGCGTTGGCGGTAATAGCGGTTACGAGCAGTACTTC
CSVGGNSGYEQYF
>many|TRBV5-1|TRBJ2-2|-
TGCGCCAGCAGCTCGGGACCGCCTAGGGACACCGGGGAGCTGTTTTTT
CASSSGPPRDTGELFF
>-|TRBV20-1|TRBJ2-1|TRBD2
TGCAGTGCTAGAGTTGCCAGAGGACTAGCGGGGAGTGAGCAGTTCTTC
CSARVARGLAGSEQFF
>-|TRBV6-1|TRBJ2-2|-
TGTGCCAGCACCTTGGAGCAGTACACCGGGGAGCTGTTTTTT
CASTLEQYTGELFF
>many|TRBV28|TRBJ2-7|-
TGTGCCAGCAGTTTCCCCGACAGTTTCCAAAACTCCTACGAGCAGTACTTC
CASSFPDSFQNSYEQYF
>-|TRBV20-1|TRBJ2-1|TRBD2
TGCAGTGCTGTACTAGCGGGCAACAATGAGCAGTTCTTC
CSAVLAGNNEQFF
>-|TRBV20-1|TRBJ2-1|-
TGCAGTGCCGTGGACTCGTTCAACTACAATGAGCAGTTCTTC
CSAVDSFNYNEQFF
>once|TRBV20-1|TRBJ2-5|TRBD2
TGCAGTGCTTCCCGACTAGCGGGAGTGGAGACCCAGTACTTC
CSASRLAGVETQYF
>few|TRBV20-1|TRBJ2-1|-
TGCAGTGCCCCGGGCCCCTATGCCTACAATGAGCAGTTCTTC
CSAPGPYAYNEQFF
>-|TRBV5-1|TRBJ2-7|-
TGCGCCAGCAGCCGCGAAGGGGCCACCTCCTACGAGCAGTACTTC
CASSREGATSYEQYF
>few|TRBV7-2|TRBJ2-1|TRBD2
TGTGCCAGCAGCTCTCCTAGCGGATTCAGTGAGCAGTTCTTC
CASSSPSGFSEQFF
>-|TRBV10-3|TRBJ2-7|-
TGTGCCATCAGATTCAGCAACGGGGGAGGCTCCTACGAGCAGTACTTC
CAIRFSNGGGSYEQYF
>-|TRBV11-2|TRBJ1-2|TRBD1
TGTGCCAGCAGTTCGACAGGGAGCTATGGCTACACCTTC
CASSSTGSYGYTF
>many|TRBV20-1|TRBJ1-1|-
TGCAGTGCTAGTGAACGGGGCGGAACCCCTGAAGCTTTCTTT
CSASERGGTPEAFF
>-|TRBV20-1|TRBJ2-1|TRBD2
TGCAGTGCTAGAAAAGGTAGCGGGGGCTCCTACAATGAGCAGTTCTTC
CSARKGSGGSYNEQFF
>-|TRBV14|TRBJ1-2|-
TGTGCCAGCAGCCAAGGGCGGGCTTCCTATGGCTACACCTTC
CASSQGRASYGYTF
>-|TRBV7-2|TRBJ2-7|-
TGTGCCAGCAGCTCTAGAGCGGGTCACGCCTACGAGCAGTACTTC
CASSSRAGHAYEQYF
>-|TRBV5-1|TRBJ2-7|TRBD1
TGCGCCAGCAGCTTGCGGACAGGCAGGGGACCCTACGAGCAGTACTTC
CASSLRTGRGPYEQYF
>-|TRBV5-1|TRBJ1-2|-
TGCGCCAGCAGCTTGGCGGGTCCTGACTATGGCTACACCTTC
CASSLAGPDYGYTF
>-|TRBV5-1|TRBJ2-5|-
TGCGCCAGCAGCATCCTGGAGCAAGAGACCCAGTACTTC
CASSILEQETQYF
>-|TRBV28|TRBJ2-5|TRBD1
TGTGCCAGCAGTGGGACAGGGGGCTTCGGAGAGACCCAGTACTTC
CASSGTGGFGETQYF
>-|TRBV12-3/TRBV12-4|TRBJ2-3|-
TGTGCCAGCAGTCTGGGCAGGGGATATACGCAGTATTTT
CASSLGRGYTQYF